Presented here are 7 T cell receptor beta chains from one specimen sequenced in a study of blood T cells in healthy people across ages. With a J-beta primer mix and a sample-barcoded 5' primer, a second PCR ran about 7 to 11 cycles. MiXCR, applied by TCRdb to the 5' RACE reads, yields one record per CDR3 protein. The sample has 500,000 to 650,000 distinct CDR3 sequences, about 27% seen once. Separately, the same data were catalogued under a study of T cells of mothers and their children.

Sequenced input: blood. Receptors originate from a boy aged 2 to 10 in good health.

The rearrangement links TRBV20-1 to TRBJ1-2, with 9 bases matching TRBD1. V trimming: 4 bases; J trimming: 3 bases; junction bases outside the gene matches: 9. The CDR3 is 15 residues long. The germline CDR1 and CDR2 sequences are DFQATT and SNEGSKA (reference sequence). The DNA of the CDR3 is TGCAGTGCTACCTCTAGGACAGGGGCCGACTATGGCTACACCTTC. Amino acid sequence: CSATSRTGADYGYTF.

The genes are TRBV12-3 or TRBV12-4 and TRBJ2-7; tentatively, D is TRBD2 (5 bases). The CDR3 has 13 residues. Trimming stripped 4 bases from V and 3 bases from J, with 10 bases between. CDR3 bases: TGTGCCAGCAGTTCAGCGACTAACTACGAGCAGTACTTC. Amino acids: CASSSATNYEQYF.

The CDR3 is CASSAEDGGLGGELFF. The CDR3 DNA reads TGCGCCAGCAGCGCGGAGGACGGCGGCTTGGGCGGGGAGCTGTTTTTT. The chain combines TRBV4-3 with TRBJ2-2; TRBD2 might be the D (5 bases). From germline, CDR1 is LGHNA and CDR2 YSLEER. Between the trimmed V and J ends, which lost 5 bases and 7 bases, there was a span of 20 bases. The CDR3 runs to 16 residues.

The J gene is TRBJ2-1, the V gene TRBV12-5; 8 nucleotides line up with TRBD1. The V segment lost 4 bases and the J segment 2 bases; nucleotides outside the gene matches: 4. Germline loops: CDR1 LGHNT, CDR2 FRNRAP. CDR3 length equals 15 residues. CDR3 sequence (DNA): TGTGCTAGTGGTTCGATCAGGGGGCCCTACAATGAGCAGTTCTTC. Translating it yields CASGSIRGPYNEQFF.

This clonotype occurred a few times. The V and J genes are TRBV27 and TRBJ2-1; D perhaps matches TRBD1 (6 bases). With 2 bases removed from V and 9 bases from J, the gap between germline ends came to 14 bases. From germline, CDR1 is MNHEY and CDR2 SMNVEV (reference sequence). The CDR3 consists of 14 residues. The CDR3 region has the DNA TGTGCCAGCAGTTTACGGTACAGGGAAATTGAGCAGTTCTTC. Translated, it gives CASSLRYREIEQFF.

The chain joins TRBV2 to TRBJ2-5; possibly TRBD1 or TRBD2 for D (5 bases each). Trimming removed 3 bases from V and 2 bases from J, with 10 bases in between. CDR3 length: 14 amino acids. CDR1 is SNHLY and CDR2 is FYNNEI in the germline V gene. CDR3 DNA: TGTGCCAGCAGTGAGGGGACGCATCAAGAGACCCAGTACTTC. Its protein product is CASSEGTHQETQYF.

In its sample, this clonotype was seen a few times. J is TRBJ2-1 and V is TRBV9; D perhaps matches TRBD1 (5 bases). The CDR3 has 13 amino acids. Trimming left V 0 bases short and J 4 bases short, with 5 bases between. The germline CDR1 and CDR2 sequences are SGDLS and YYNGEE. In DNA form, the CDR3 reads TGTGCCAGCAGCGTAGAGGGGTACAATGAGCAGTTCTTC. This encodes CASSVEGYNEQFF.